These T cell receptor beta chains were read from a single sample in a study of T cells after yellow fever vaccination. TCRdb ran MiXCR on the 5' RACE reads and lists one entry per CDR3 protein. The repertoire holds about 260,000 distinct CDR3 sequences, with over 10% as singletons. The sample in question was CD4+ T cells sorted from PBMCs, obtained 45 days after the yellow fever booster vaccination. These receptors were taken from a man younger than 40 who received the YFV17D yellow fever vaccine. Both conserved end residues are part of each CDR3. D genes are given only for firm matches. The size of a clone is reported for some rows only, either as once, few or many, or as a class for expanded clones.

CDR3aa: CASTTFLGFNEQFF
CDR3nt: TGTGCCAGTACCACGTTCCTTGGGTTCAATGAGCAGTTCTTC
j_gene: TRBJ2-1
v_gene: TRBV19
len: 14
abundance: many
d_gene: NA

CDR3aa: CASSVAVGRAQDTQYF
CDR3nt: TGTGCCAGCAGCGTAGCGGTGGGTAGGGCACAAGATACGCAGTATTTT
j_gene: TRBJ2-3
v_gene: TRBV9
len: 16
abundance: NA
d_gene: NA

CDR3aa: CASSFGGGDIVHTGELFF
CDR3nt: TGCGCCAGCAGCTTCGGCGGGGGCGACATCGTGCACACCGGGGAGCTGTTTTTT
j_gene: TRBJ2-2
v_gene: TRBV5-1
len: 18
abundance: few
d_gene: NA

CDR3aa: CASSQEGLADTGELFF
CDR3nt: TGTGCCAGCAGCCAAGAAGGGCTAGCGGACACCGGGGAGCTGTTTTTT
j_gene: TRBJ2-2
v_gene: TRBV4-2
len: 16
abundance: few
d_gene: TRBD2

CDR3aa: CASKRLADNEQFF
CDR3nt: TGTGCCAGCAAGAGACTAGCGGATAATGAGCAGTTCTTC
j_gene: TRBJ2-1
v_gene: TRBV2
len: 13
abundance: few
d_gene: TRBD2

CDR3aa: CASSLLSGTKETQYF
CDR3nt: TGTGCCAGCAGCTTACTGTCCGGGACAAAAGAGACCCAGTACTTC
j_gene: TRBJ2-5
v_gene: TRBV7-9
len: 15
abundance: few
d_gene: NA

CDR3aa: CAWSVGGPGEEQYF
CDR3nt: TGTGCCTGGAGTGTCGGGGGGCCTGGAGAAGAGCAGTACTTC
j_gene: TRBJ2-7
v_gene: TRBV30
len: 14
abundance: NA
d_gene: NA

CDR3aa: CASSPRLATDTQYF
CDR3nt: TGTGCCAGCAGTCCACGCCTAGCAACAGATACGCAGTATTTT
j_gene: TRBJ2-3
v_gene: TRBV12-3/TRBV12-4
len: 14
abundance: NA
d_gene: NA

CDR3aa: CASSLGGSGIQYF
CDR3nt: TGTGCCAGCAGCTTAGGAGGCAGTGGCATTCAGTACTTC
j_gene: TRBJ2-4
v_gene: TRBV7-2
len: 13
abundance: few
d_gene: NA

CDR3aa: CSARWGMGPFSYEQYF
CDR3nt: TGCAGTGCTAGGTGGGGTATGGGCCCCTTCTCCTACGAGCAGTACTTC
j_gene: TRBJ2-7
v_gene: TRBV20-1
len: 16
abundance: many
d_gene: NA

CDR3aa: CASSFYSGESEQFF
CDR3nt: TGTGCCAGCAGTTTCTATTCCGGAGAATCGGAGCAGTTCTTC
j_gene: TRBJ2-1
v_gene: TRBV12-3/TRBV12-4
len: 14
abundance: many
d_gene: NA

CDR3aa: CASSFALNTEAFF
CDR3nt: TGTGCCAGCAGTTTTGCTCTGAACACTGAAGCTTTCTTT
j_gene: TRBJ1-1
v_gene: TRBV27
len: 13
abundance: few
d_gene: NA

CDR3aa: CASGDRGGEQYF
CDR3nt: TGCGCCAGCGGGGACCGGGGGGGCGAGCAGTACTTC
j_gene: TRBJ2-7
v_gene: TRBV5-1
len: 12
abundance: few
d_gene: TRBD2

CDR3aa: CSARTNYGYTF
CDR3nt: TGCAGTGCAAGGACGAACTATGGCTACACCTTC
j_gene: TRBJ1-2
v_gene: TRBV20-1
len: 11
abundance: few
d_gene: NA

CDR3aa: CASSLAFLGQRGGTQYF
CDR3nt: TGTGCCAGCAGCTTAGCTTTTTTGGGACAGAGGGGGGGGACCCAGTACTTC
j_gene: TRBJ2-5
v_gene: TRBV7-2
len: 17
abundance: many
d_gene: NA

CDR3aa: CASSSRTGQVTGELFF
CDR3nt: TGCGCCAGCAGCTCACGGACAGGGCAGGTCACCGGGGAGCTGTTTTTT
j_gene: TRBJ2-2
v_gene: TRBV5-1
len: 16
abundance: NA
d_gene: TRBD1

CDR3aa: CASSLGGLSETQYF
CDR3nt: TGTGCCAGCAGCTTAGGGGGCCTTTCGGAGACCCAGTACTTC
j_gene: TRBJ2-5
v_gene: TRBV7-2
len: 14
abundance: few
d_gene: NA

CDR3aa: CASREYSYEQYF
CDR3nt: TGTGCCAGCCGGGAGTATAGCTACGAGCAGTACTTC
j_gene: TRBJ2-7
v_gene: TRBV7-8
len: 12
abundance: NA
d_gene: NA

CDR3aa: CASSRHRGLNYGYTF
CDR3nt: TGTGCCAGCAGTCGCCACAGGGGGCTAAACTATGGCTACACCTTC
j_gene: TRBJ1-2
v_gene: TRBV12-3/TRBV12-4
len: 15
abundance: many
d_gene: TRBD1

CDR3aa: CATGLAGVKTQYF
CDR3nt: TGTGCCACGGGGCTAGCGGGAGTAAAGACCCAGTACTTC
j_gene: TRBJ2-5
v_gene: TRBV5-4
len: 13
abundance: few
d_gene: TRBD2

CDR3aa: CASTRLAQSGADTQYF
CDR3nt: TGTGCCAGCACTAGACTAGCCCAAAGTGGTGCAGATACGCAGTATTTT
j_gene: TRBJ2-3
v_gene: TRBV2
len: 16
abundance: NA
d_gene: TRBD2

CDR3aa: CASSLYGKSSYNEQFF
CDR3nt: TGTGCCAGCAGCTTATACGGGAAGAGCTCCTACAATGAGCAGTTCTTC
j_gene: TRBJ2-1
v_gene: TRBV7-2
len: 16
abundance: few
d_gene: NA

CDR3aa: CASSSHGQGYYGYTF
CDR3nt: TGCGCCAGCAGCTCACACGGCCAGGGTTACTATGGCTACACCTTC
j_gene: TRBJ1-2
v_gene: TRBV5-1
len: 15
abundance: few
d_gene: NA

CDR3aa: CASSVQREQFF
CDR3nt: TGTGCCAGCAGTGTTCAGCGGGAGCAGTTCTTC
j_gene: TRBJ2-1
v_gene: TRBV25-1
len: 11
abundance: few
d_gene: NA

CDR3aa: CASSLLAGSGGEQYF
CDR3nt: TGTGCCAGCAGCTTACTAGCCGGGAGTGGGGGAGAGCAGTACTTC
j_gene: TRBJ2-7
v_gene: TRBV7-2
len: 15
abundance: NA
d_gene: NA

CDR3aa: CASSLAGGPSTDTQYF
CDR3nt: TGCGCCAGCAGCTTGGCGGGCGGGCCTAGCACAGATACGCAGTATTTT
j_gene: TRBJ2-3
v_gene: TRBV5-1
len: 16
abundance: few
d_gene: NA

CDR3aa: CAWGPLVGVNEQFF
CDR3nt: TGTGCCTGGGGACCATTGGTAGGCGTAAATGAGCAGTTCTTC
j_gene: TRBJ2-1
v_gene: TRBV30
len: 14
abundance: NA
d_gene: NA